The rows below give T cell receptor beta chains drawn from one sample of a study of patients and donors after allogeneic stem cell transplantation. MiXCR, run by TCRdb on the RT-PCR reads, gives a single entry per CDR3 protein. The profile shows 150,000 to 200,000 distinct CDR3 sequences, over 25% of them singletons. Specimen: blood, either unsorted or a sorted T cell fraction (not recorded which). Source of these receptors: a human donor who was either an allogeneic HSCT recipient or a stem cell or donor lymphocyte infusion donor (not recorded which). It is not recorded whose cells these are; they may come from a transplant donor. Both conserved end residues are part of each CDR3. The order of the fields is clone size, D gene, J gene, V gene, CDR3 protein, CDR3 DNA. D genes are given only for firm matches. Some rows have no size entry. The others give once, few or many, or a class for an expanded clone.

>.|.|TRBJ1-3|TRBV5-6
CASSPPEAGNTIYF
TGTGCCAGCAGCCCGCCAGAGGCTGGAAACACCATATATTTT
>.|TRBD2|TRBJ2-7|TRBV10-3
CAIRTFGLAGVYEQYF
TGTGCCATCAGGACGTTTGGGCTAGCGGGAGTCTACGAGCAGTACTTC
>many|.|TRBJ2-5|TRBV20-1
CSARDPLGGETQYF
TGCAGTGCTAGAGATCCATTAGGGGGAGAGACCCAGTACTTC
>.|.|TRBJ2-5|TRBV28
CASSLEGGGKETQYF
TGTGCCAGCAGTTTAGAAGGGGGAGGGAAAGAGACCCAGTACTTC
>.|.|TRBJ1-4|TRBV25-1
CASSGREKLFF
TGTGCCAGCAGTGGGAGAGAAAAACTGTTTTTT
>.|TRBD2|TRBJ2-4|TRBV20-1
CSASPGGNVQYF
TGCAGTGCTAGCCCGGGGGGGAACGTTCAGTACTTC
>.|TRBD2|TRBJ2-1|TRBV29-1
CSVSGLAENNEQFF
TGCAGCGTATCGGGACTAGCGGAGAACAATGAGCAGTTCTTC
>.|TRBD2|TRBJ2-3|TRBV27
CASSSYSGRTDTQYF
TGTGCCAGCAGTTCATATAGCGGGAGGACAGATACGCAGTATTTT
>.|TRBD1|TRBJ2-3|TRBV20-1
CSVSTSTGADTQYF
TGCAGTGTGTCGACGTCAACAGGGGCAGATACGCAGTATTTT
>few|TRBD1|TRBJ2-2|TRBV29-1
CSSGQGTGELFF
TGCAGCTCAGGACAGGGGACCGGGGAGCTGTTTTTT
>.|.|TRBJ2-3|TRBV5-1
CASSLSELFADTQYF
TGCGCCAGCAGCTTGTCCGAGTTATTCGCAGATACGCAGTATTTT
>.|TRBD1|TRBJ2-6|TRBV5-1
CASSLEGAGANVLTF
TGCGCCAGCAGCTTGGAGGGGGCCGGGGCCAACGTCCTGACTTTC
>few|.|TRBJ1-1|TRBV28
CATRGGRDTEAFF
TGTGCCACGCGGGGAGGAAGGGACACTGAAGCTTTCTTT
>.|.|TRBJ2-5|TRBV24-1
CATSRDFQETQYF
TGTGCCACCAGCCGGGACTTCCAAGAGACCCAGTACTTC
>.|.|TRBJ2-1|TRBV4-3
CASSPRMEYYNEQFF
TGCGCCAGCAGCCCAAGGATGGAATACTACAATGAGCAGTTCTTC
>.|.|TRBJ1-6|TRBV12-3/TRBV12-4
CASSFGLNNSPLHF
TGTGCCAGCAGCTTTGGACTTAATAATTCACCCCTCCACTTT
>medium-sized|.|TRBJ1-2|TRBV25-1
CASSDGTGPLYGYTF
TGTGCCAGCAGCGACGGGACCGGGCCCTTGTATGGCTACACCTTC
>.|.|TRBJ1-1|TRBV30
CARRSLSLNTEAFF
TGTGCCCGCCGGTCGTTATCATTGAACACTGAAGCTTTCTTT
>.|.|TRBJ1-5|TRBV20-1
CSAGRQQGGRRQPQHF
TGCAGTGCGGGAAGGCAACAGGGTGGCCGGCGCCAGCCCCAGCATTTT
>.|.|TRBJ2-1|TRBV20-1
CSARGGVGASSYNEQFF
TGCAGTGCTAGAGGGGGAGTCGGCGCGAGCTCCTACAATGAGCAGTTCTTC
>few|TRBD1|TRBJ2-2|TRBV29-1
CSVVDRGLTGELFF
TGCAGCGTTGTTGACAGGGGGCTCACCGGGGAGCTGTTTTTT
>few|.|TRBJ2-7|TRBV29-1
CSVRDRTYEQYF
TGCAGCGTCCGGGACCGAACTTACGAGCAGTACTTC
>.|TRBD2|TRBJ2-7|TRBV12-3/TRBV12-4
CASSPAGGPYEQYF
TGTGCCAGCTCCCCGGCGGGAGGACCCTACGAGCAGTACTTC
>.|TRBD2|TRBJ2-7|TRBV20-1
CSAHLAGPYEQYF
TGCAGTGCTCACCTAGCGGGACCCTACGAGCAGTACTTC
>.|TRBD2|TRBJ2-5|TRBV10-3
CAISDSGLAGGETQYF
TGTGCCATCAGTGACTCGGGACTAGCGGGAGGCGAGACCCAGTACTTC
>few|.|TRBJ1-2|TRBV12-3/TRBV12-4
CASSFEGSYGYTF
TGTGCCAGCAGTTTTGAGGGGAGCTATGGCTACACCTTC
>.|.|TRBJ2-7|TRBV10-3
CAISGRGLVLGEQYF
TGTGCCATCAGTGGAAGGGGCCTGGTTCTGGGAGAGCAGTACTTC